The 17 T cell receptor beta chains reported below all come from one sample, sequenced in a study of naive and memory T cell subsets. Their cognate antigens are unknown. An equimolar mix of two oligonucleotides served as the beta constant-region primer for TRBC1 and TRBC2. Ligated cDNA was amplified by four rounds of PCR with nested alpha and beta constant-region primers and SP2. TCRdb re-called the UMI-ligation and nested PCR reads through MiXCR, storing one row per CDR3 protein. Of approximately 140,000 distinct CDR3 sequences in the sample, approximately 24% were seen once. Points from the study as a whole: Especially in CD8 cells, naive repertoires contained a few larger clonotypes, possibly CD45RA-re-expressing memory cells.

The sample was naive CD4+ T cells from blood. The receptors were sampled from a human donor in good health.

This clonotype occurred a few times. This chain joins TRBV28 and TRBJ1-5; D possibly corresponds to TRBD1 (6 bases). CDR1 and CDR2 (germline): MDHEN, SYDVKM. CDR3 size: 14 residues. Trimming pared 2 bases from V and 3 bases from J, leaving 8 bases between. The CDR3 spells CASSLNRANQPQHF. The CDR3 DNA reads TGTGCCAGCAGTTTAAACAGGGCCAATCAGCCCCAGCATTTT.

This clonotype was detected a few times. The chain recombines TRBV11-2 with TRBJ1-4, with a possible D match to TRBD1 (6 bases). The germline CDR1 and CDR2 sequences are SGHAT and FQNNGV. V lost 5 bases to trimming and J lost 9 bases, with 16 bases between them. The CDR3 sequence is 14 residues long. The CDR3 region is CASSLAGERQKLFF. The CDR3 DNA sequence: TGTGCCAGCAGCCTAGCAGGGGAGCGGCAAAAACTGTTTTTT.

This chain connects TRBV3-1 to TRBJ2-3, with D perhaps matching TRBD1 or TRBD2 (6 bases each). V shed 4 bases and J shed 1 base, with 15 bases lying between them. The CDR3 runs to 16 residues. The germline CDR1 and CDR2 sequences are LGHDT and YNNKEL (reference sequence). CDR3 residues: CASSLRGQGRTDTQYF. In DNA, the CDR3 is TGTGCCAGCAGCCTCCGGGGGCAGGGCCGCACAGATACGCAGTATTTT.

The V call is TRBV5-1, the J call TRBJ2-1; possible D gene TRBD2, 6 bases. The CDR3 spans 13 residues. V lost 0 bases and J lost 13, with 14 bases in between. The germline CDR1 and CDR2 sequences are SGHRS and YFSETQ. CDR3 loop: CASSLGRESVQFF. The DNA for the CDR3 is TGCGCCAGCAGCTTGGGGAGGGAATCGGTCCAGTTCTTC.

The table lists this clonotype with many counts. V gene TRBV20-1 combines with J gene TRBJ2-7; D may be TRBD2 (6 bases). V lost 3 bases and J lost 4, with 16 bases in between. There are 14 residues in the CDR3. Germline V lookup: CDR1 DFQATT, CDR2 SNEGSKA (reference sequence). The CDR3 nucleotides read TGCAGTGCTAGTACCGGGACTGTCCTTTACGAGCAGTACTTC. Its protein is CSASTGTVLYEQYF.

The genes are TRBV20-1 and TRBJ2-1, with D possibly being TRBD2 (5 bases). The V gene's germline CDR1 is DFQATT and CDR2 SNEGSKA (reference sequence). The CDR3 extends over 14 amino acids. The V and J ends lost 3 bases and 4 bases respectively, with 13 bases between them. The CDR3 coding sequence is TGCAGTGCTAGGATCCTAGGAGGATACAATGAGCAGTTCTTC. Protein: CSARILGGYNEQFF.

This clonotype came up a few times. The V gene is TRBV20-1, the J gene TRBJ1-2, with a weak D call TRBD1 (5 bases). V was cut by 5 bases and J by 6 bases, with 16 bases left in between. The CDR3 length is 13 residues. CDR1 DFQATT and CDR2 SNEGSKA come from the germline V gene (reference sequence). The CDR3 coding sequence is TGCAGTGCTCCCAGACAGAGAGAGGATGGCTACACCTTC. This encodes CSAPRQREDGYTF.

In this sample, this clonotype turned up a few times. In DNA form, the CDR3 reads TGCAGTGCTAGACTCTTAAAGGACAGGGCTGATCAGCCCCAGCATTTT. Translated, it gives CSARLLKDRADQPQHF. V gene TRBV20-1 combines with J gene TRBJ1-5; TRBD1 agrees at 8 bases. Trimming removed 2 bases from V and 5 bases from J; junction bases left unmatched: 11. The CDR3 has 16 residues. Germline lookup yields CDR1 DFQATT and CDR2 SNEGSKA (reference sequence).

The chain links TRBV9 to TRBJ2-1; D is uncertain. Germline V CDR1 and CDR2: SGDLS, YYNGEE. The CDR3 has 12 residues. Trimming pared 0 bases from V and 9 bases from J, leaving 7 bases between. CDR3 loop: CASSVDSGEQFF. The DNA for the CDR3 is TGTGCCAGCAGCGTAGATTCGGGTGAGCAGTTCTTC.

This clonotype has only a few counts. Mismatch with germline at one junction end may stem from a read error. The CDR3 here is CSVVHKEQFF. The CDR3 DNA reads TGCAGCGTTGTCCACAAGGAGCAGTTCTTC. The chain recombines TRBV29-1 with TRBJ2-1; D ambiguous. Germline CDR1 SQVTM, CDR2 ANQGSEA. The length of the CDR3 is 10 residues.

This clonotype was detected a few times. The V call is TRBV2, the J call TRBJ1-5, with D perhaps TRBD1 (5 bases). This CDR3 is built from 12 residues. Germline V CDR1 and CDR2: SNHLY, FYNNEI. V lost 3 bases, J lost 13 bases, and 13 bases lay in between. The CDR3 region has the DNA TGTGCCAGCAGTGAGGGGGTCGCGAGGCAGCATTTT. It encodes CASSEGVARQHF.

This clonotype was observed many times. This sequence joins TRBV5-1 and TRBJ2-7; D is possibly TRBD1 (5 bases). The CDR3 has 13 amino acids. The germline V and J ends were trimmed by 0 bases and 1 base, with 5 bases remaining between them. From germline, CDR1 is SGHRS and CDR2 YFSETQ. The CDR3 loop reads CASSLAGSYEQYF. In nucleotides, the CDR3 is TGCGCCAGCAGCTTGGCAGGGTCCTACGAGCAGTACTTC.

This clonotype was seen at least ten times. This chain links TRBV29-1 with TRBJ2-3, with D possibly matching TRBD2 (6 bases). The CDR3 covers 15 residues. Germline CDR1 is SQVTM and CDR2 is ANQGSEA. V shed 3 bases and J shed 5 bases, with 18 bases lying between them. CDR3 protein: CSVEGTRTIVDTQYF. CDR3 nucleotide sequence: TGCAGCGTTGAGGGGACCAGGACTATCGTAGATACGCAGTATTTT.

The J gene is TRBJ2-7, the V gene TRBV3-1; 10 bases agree with TRBD1. This CDR3 region has 15 residues. The trim removed 4 bases at V and 3 bases at J, leaving 6 bases unmatched. From germline, CDR1 is LGHDT and CDR2 YNNKEL (reference sequence). The CDR3 DNA follows: TGTGCCAGCAGCCCCTGGGGGACAGGGGACTACGAGCAGTACTTC. It translates to CASSPWGTGDYEQYF.

This chain connects TRBV28 to TRBJ2-3, with D tentatively TRBD2 (6 bases). The CDR3 has 13 amino acids. With 8 bases removed from V and 1 base from J, the gap between germline ends came to 10 bases. Germline CDR1 and CDR2: MDHEN and SYDVKM. The CDR3 is CASETGGTDTQYF. The CDR3 DNA follows: TGTGCCAGCGAAACGGGAGGCACAGATACGCAGTATTTT.

Many counts were recorded for this clonotype. The V call is TRBV25-1, the J call TRBJ2-2; unclear D gene. Germline-derived CDR1 and CDR2 are MGHDK and SYGVNS. CDR3 length: 14 residues. V dropped 7 bases and J dropped 0 bases, with 9 bases sitting between them. This chain's CDR3 is CASTQEPNTGELFF. The CDR3 DNA sequence: TGTGCCAGCACGCAGGAACCGAACACCGGGGAGCTGTTTTTT.

The chain employs TRBV6-1 and TRBJ1-1; D gene uncertain. The germline V gene encodes CDR1 MNHNS and CDR2 SASEGT. With 1 base removed from V and 1 base from J, the gap between germline ends came to 7 bases. This CDR3 has 14 amino acids. Written as DNA, the CDR3 is TGTGCCAGCAGTGAAGGGGGAGGGAACACTGAAGCTTTCTTT. It codes for CASSEGGGNTEAFF.